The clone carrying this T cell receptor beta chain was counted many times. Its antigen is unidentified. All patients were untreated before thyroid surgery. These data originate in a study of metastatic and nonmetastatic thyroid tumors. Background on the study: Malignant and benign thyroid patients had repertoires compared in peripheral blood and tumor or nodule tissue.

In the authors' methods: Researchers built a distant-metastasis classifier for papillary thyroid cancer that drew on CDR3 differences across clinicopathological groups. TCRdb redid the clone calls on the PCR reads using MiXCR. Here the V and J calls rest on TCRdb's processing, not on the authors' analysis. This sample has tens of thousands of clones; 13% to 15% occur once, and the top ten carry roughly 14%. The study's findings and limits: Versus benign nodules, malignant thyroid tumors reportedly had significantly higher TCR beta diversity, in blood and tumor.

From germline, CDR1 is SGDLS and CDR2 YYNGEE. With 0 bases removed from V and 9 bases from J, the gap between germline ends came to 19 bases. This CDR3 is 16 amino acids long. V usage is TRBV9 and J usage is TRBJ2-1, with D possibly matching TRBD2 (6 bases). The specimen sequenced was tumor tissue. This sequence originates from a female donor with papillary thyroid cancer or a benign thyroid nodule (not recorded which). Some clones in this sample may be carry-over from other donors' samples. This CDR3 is CASSVGVSPGVGEQFF. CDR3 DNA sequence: TGTGCCAGCAGCGTAGGAGTTAGCCCGGGAGTTGGTGAGCAGTTCTTC. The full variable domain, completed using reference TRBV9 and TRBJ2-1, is DSGVTQTPKHLITATGQRVTLRCSPRSGDLSVYWYQQSLDQGLQFLIQYYNGEERAKGNILERFSAQQFPDLHSELNLSSLELGDSALYFCASSVGVSPGVGEQFFGPGTRLTVL.